These 21 T cell receptor beta chains were sequenced from one sample in a study of blood T cells in healthy people across ages. It was with a sample-barcoded 5' primer and a J-beta primer mix that a second PCR of roughly 7 to 12 cycles was run. TCRdb independently ran MiXCR on the 5' RACE reads; one entry per CDR3 protein. The repertoire holds some 1.4 million distinct CDR3 sequences, with roughly 40% as singletons. The specimen sequenced was blood. The source is a woman under 30 in good health.

J is TRBJ2-1 and V is TRBV12-3 or TRBV12-4; D gene unclear. The CDR3 extends over 12 amino acids. V was cut by 6 bases and J by 3 bases, with 6 bases left in between. The CDR3 DNA reads as TGTGCCAGCAGCGAGGACTACAATGAGCAGTTCTTC. Protein sequence: CASSEDYNEQFF.

The CDR3 DNA reads as TGTGCCAGCAGTTACGGAGGACTAGCGACTGAGCAGTTCTTC. As protein: CASSYGGLATEQFF. The V call is TRBV6-5, the J call TRBJ2-1; 9 nucleotides align to TRBD2. The CDR3 extends over 14 amino acids. V was pared by 2 bases and J by 9 bases, with 5 bases of the junction left unmatched. The V gene's germline CDR1 is MNHEY and CDR2 SVGAGI.

The V and J genes are TRBV9 and TRBJ2-2; the D call may be TRBD1 or TRBD2 (5 bases each). Trimming removed 4 bases from V and 2 bases from J, with 15 bases in between. Germline loops: CDR1 SGDLS, CDR2 YYNGEE. The CDR3 covers 16 residues. The CDR3 reads CASSSGTDRNTGELFF. CDR3 nucleotide sequence: TGTGCCAGCAGCTCCGGGACGGACCGCAACACCGGGGAGCTGTTTTTT.

Only a few counts were recorded for this clonotype. The rearrangement links TRBV10-3 to TRBJ1-2, with TRBD1 matching 8 bases. Trimming took 2 bases from V and 2 from J; bases not matched to a gene: 4. CDR1 and CDR2 from the germline V gene are ENHRY and SYGVKD. The CDR3 runs to 15 residues. DNA of the CDR3: TGTGCCATCAGTGAGCCGGACAGGGTGAACTATGGCTACACCTTC. Translated: CAISEPDRVNYGYTF.

Worth noting for this clonotype: One end of the junction is discordant with germline, which a read error may explain. The V and J genes are TRBV3-1 and TRBJ2-3; perhaps TRBD2 as D (7 bases). CDR1 LGHDT and CDR2 YNNKEL come from the germline V gene (reference sequence). CDR3 length equals 15 residues. The DNA of the CDR3 is TGTGCCAGCAGCCAATTGGGGGGGGGCACAAATACGCAGTATTTT. Translated, it gives CASSQLGGGTNTQYF.

CDR3 coding DNA: TGTGCCAGCAGCCAGGCGAACAGGGGGCTGGGCGAGCAGTACTTC. It yields the protein CASSQANRGLGEQYF. The chain is built from TRBV3-1 and TRBJ2-5; 9 bases agree with TRBD1. The assigned J gene may be wrong: the sequence end matches TRBJ2-7 better. This CDR3 region has 15 residues. Germline loops: CDR1 LGHDT, CDR2 YNNKEL (reference sequence).

This clonotype was seen a few times. This chain joins TRBV10-3 and TRBJ2-4; 10 bases fit TRBD2. Germline V gene lookup returns CDR1 ENHRY and CDR2 SYGVKD. The CDR3 sequence is 14 residues long. The J segment lost 13 bases and the V segment lost 4 bases, leaving 10 bases of the junction unmatched. The CDR3, as DNA: TGTGCCATCAGTGCCGGACTAGCGGATTGGGAGCAGTACTTC. Its protein product is CAISAGLADWEQYF.

This clonotype was counted between two and nine times. This may stem from a read error, because a much larger clone lies one nucleotide away. The chain links TRBV7-2 to TRBJ2-1, with 7 nucleotides matching TRBD1. The closer fit of TRBJ2-7 to the DNA end suggests the J call may be wrong. Germline V gene lookup returns CDR1 SGHTA and CDR2 FQGNSA. The CDR3 totals 15 residues. As DNA, the CDR3 is TGTGCCAGCAGCTTAGACAGGGGCTCCTACAATGAGCAGTACTTC. It is translated as CASSLDRGSYNEQYF.

This rearrangement joins TRBV2 to TRBJ1-4; D possibly corresponds to TRBD1 (5 bases). Looked up from germline, CDR1 is SNHLY and CDR2 is FYNNEI. V lost 6 bases to trimming and J lost 7 bases, with 24 bases between them. The CDR3 extends over 17 amino acids. Here the CDR3 DNA reads TGTGCCAGCAGCAAGGACACACGTCTTCGAGGTACTGAAAAACTGTTTTTT. Protein: CASSKDTRLRGTEKLFF. The full variable domain, with the rest looked up from reference TRBV2 and TRBJ1-4, is EPEVTQTPSHQVTQMGQEVILRCVPISNHLYFYWYRQILGQKVEFLVSFYNNEISEKSEIFDDQFSVERPDGSNFTLKIRSTKLEDSAMYFCASSKDTRLRGTEKLFFGSGTQLSVL.

In its sample, this clonotype was seen many times. For the CDR3, the DNA is TGTGCCAGCAGCGTAGGGCTAGCGGGAGGGAATGAGCAGTTCTTC. It yields the protein CASSVGLAGGNEQFF. The J gene is TRBJ2-1, the V gene TRBV9; 12 bases match TRBD2. This CDR3 has 15 residues. Germline V gene sequence: CDR1 SGDLS, CDR2 YYNGEE. V was clipped by 0 bases and J by 7 bases; unmatched bases: 2.

This clonotype was counted at least ten times. The chain combines TRBV18 with TRBJ2-7; D call uncertain. With 8 bases removed from V and 3 bases from J, the gap between germline ends came to 17 bases. The CDR3 sequence is 14 residues long. Germline-derived CDR1 and CDR2 are KGHSH and LQKENI. The chain's CDR3 is CASSPSGVSYEQYF. The CDR3 DNA reads as TGTGCCAGCAGTCCGAGTGGGGTTAGCTACGAGCAGTACTTC.

The chain links TRBV5-1 to TRBJ2-1; TRBD1 aligns across 7 bases. The CDR3 covers 16 residues. Germline values: CDR1 SGHRS, CDR2 YFSETQ. V lost 0 bases and J lost 3; bases outside the gene matches: 6. The CDR3 is CASSLEPGQYYNEQFF. DNA for the CDR3: TGCGCCAGCAGCTTGGAGCCGGGACAGTACTACAATGAGCAGTTCTTC.

The chain recombines TRBV7-9 with TRBJ2-1, with 7 bases that match TRBD1. CDR1 and CDR2 (germline): SEHNR, FQNEAQ (reference sequence). This CDR3 has 16 amino acids. The V and J ends lost 2 bases and 4 bases, in that order; junction bases with no gene match: 8. CDR3 in DNA: TGTGCCAGCAGCTTACCTGGACAGGCCTATTACAATGAGCAGTTCTTC. Protein: CASSLPGQAYYNEQFF.

The chain uses TRBV10-3 and TRBJ2-3, with 9 bases matching TRBD2. The CDR3 runs 15 residues. V was clipped by 4 bases and J by 3 bases; unmatched bases: 5. The germline V gene has CDR1 ENHRY and CDR2 SYGVKD. The CDR3 DNA is TGTGCCATCAGTGTGGGACTAGCCGCAACAGATACGCAGTATTTT. Protein sequence: CAISVGLAATDTQYF.

The CDR3 sequence is CASSLGTPLDHLRGSEQYF. CDR3 nucleotide sequence: TGTGCCAGCAGCCTTGGGACTCCTCTCGACCACCTACGAGGTAGTGAGCAGTACTTC. This chain uses TRBV11-2 with TRBJ2-5, with a tentative D call TRBD2 (6 bases). The CDR3 consists of 19 residues. Between the trimmed V and J ends, which lost 5 bases and 11 bases, there was a span of 36 bases. Germline CDR1 reads SGHAT; CDR2 reads FQNNGV.

In this sample, this clonotype turned up many times. The chain recombines TRBV29-1 with TRBJ2-7; TRBD1 matches at 10 bases. CDR1 is SQVTM, CDR2 ANQGSEA, per germline. The V and J ends lost 6 bases and 2 bases, in that order; junction bases with no gene match: 4. CDR3 length equals 13 residues. CDR3 protein: CSVPGTGAYEQYF. Written as DNA, the CDR3 is TGCAGCGTACCCGGGACAGGGGCCTACGAGCAGTACTTC.

The CDR3 bases are TGCAGTGCCCTCTTAGCGGGGGCGGGGAATGAGCAGTTCTTC. Its translation: CSALLAGAGNEQFF. The chain recombines TRBV20-1 with TRBJ2-1; 9 bases map to TRBD2. The CDR3 contains 14 residues. V dropped 6 bases and J dropped 7; count of bases not matched to a gene: 10. Germline lookup yields CDR1 DFQATT and CDR2 SNEGSKA (reference sequence).

Turning to this clonotype: A single base separates this from a much larger clone, so it may be a read error. The rearrangement links TRBV11-1 to TRBJ2-1; weak D call: TRBD2 (6 bases). The closer fit of TRBJ2-7 to the DNA end suggests the J call may be wrong. The CDR3 sequence is 15 residues long. CDR1 is SGHAT, CDR2 FQDESV, per germline (reference sequence). This CDR3 is CASSLIGDSYNEQYF. DNA of the CDR3: TGTGCCAGCAGCTTAATTGGGGACTCCTACAATGAGCAGTACTTC.

V usage is TRBV10-2 and J usage is TRBJ1-2; possible D gene TRBD1, 5 bases. Germline values: CDR1 WSHSY, CDR2 SAAADI. The CDR3 totals 12 residues. V shed 1 base and J shed 13 bases, with 13 bases lying between them. In DNA, the CDR3 is TGCGCCAGCAGTGAGTTGGGACCGGGTTTCACCTTC. Protein sequence: CASSELGPGFTF.

This sequence joins TRBV27 and TRBJ2-4; unclear D gene. Deletions cut 6 bases from V and 0 bases from J, with 9 bases between. This CDR3 region has 14 residues. Germline CDR1 reads MNHEY; CDR2 reads SMNVEV (reference sequence). Written as DNA, the CDR3 is TGTGCCAGCAGGACCGCAGGAGCCAAAAACATTCAGTACTTC. Protein product: CASRTAGAKNIQYF.

The V and J genes are TRBV10-3 and TRBJ2-3; D remains ambiguous. Germline CDR1 reads ENHRY; CDR2 reads SYGVKD. The V and J ends lost 0 bases and 8 bases respectively, with 9 bases between them. CDR3 size: 13 residues. The CDR3 spells CAISESTAGTQYF. CDR3 in DNA: TGTGCCATCAGTGAGTCGACGGCTGGTACGCAGTATTTT.